One and the same sample provided the 10 T cell receptor beta chains below, sequenced in a study of CD8 T cells in Susac syndrome. RNA was extracted with the RNeasy kit, and a quantity of about 0.45 to 1 ug was reverse transcribed using random hexamers. MiXCR, applied by TCRdb to the immunoSEQ multiplex PCR reads, yields one record per CDR3 protein. The table has 210,000 or so distinct CDR3 sequences, about 94% seen once. The source material was CD4+ T cells from PBMCs. These receptor sequences come from a human donor with Susac syndrome.

The chain employs TRBV28 and TRBJ2-3; TRBD2 agrees at 11 bases. This CDR3 comprises 16 residues. The ends lost 5 bases at V and 1 base at J; junction bases unmatched: 5. Per germline, CDR1 MDHEN and CDR2 SYDVKM. The CDR3: CASSPLAGDRTDTQYF. The CDR3 DNA sequence: TGTGCCAGCAGTCCACTAGCGGGGGACCGCACAGATACGCAGTATTTT.

The V and J genes are TRBV20-1 and TRBJ1-2, with 7 bases aligning to TRBD1. The germline V gene encodes CDR1 DFQATT and CDR2 SNEGSKA (reference sequence). The CDR3 totals 14 residues. With V trimmed by 0 bases and J by 9 bases, 10 bases remained unmatched. The CDR3 spells CSAREGTDLKRYTF. CDR3 coding DNA: TGCAGTGCTAGAGAAGGGACAGATCTCAAGCGCTACACCTTC.

V gene TRBV30 combines with J gene TRBJ1-5; the D gene is possibly TRBD1 (5 bases). CDR3 length equals 14 residues. V was pared by 1 base and J by 3 bases, with 10 bases between. Looked up from germline, CDR1 is GTSNPN and CDR2 is SVGIG (reference sequence). The CDR3 here is CAWSERQFNQPQHF. Written as DNA, the CDR3 is TGTGCCTGGAGTGAACGACAGTTCAATCAGCCCCAGCATTTT.

V is TRBV6-2 or TRBV6-3 and J is TRBJ2-7; 8 bases fit TRBD2. CDR3 size: 14 residues. With V trimmed by 6 bases and J by 3 bases, 7 bases remained unmatched. Germline V lookup: CDR1 MNHEY, CDR2 SVGEGT. CDR3 region: CASRRTGTSYEQYF. Here the CDR3 DNA reads TGTGCCAGCAGACGAACCGGGACTAGCTACGAGCAGTACTTC.

This chain uses TRBV3-1 with TRBJ2-5; TRBD1 agrees at 10 bases. Trimming at V came to 4 bases and at J to 2 bases, leaving 13 bases not matched to a gene. Germline-derived CDR1 and CDR2 are LGHDT and YNNKEL (reference sequence). This CDR3 contains 18 residues. CDR3 region: CASSPNLGQGVLQETQYF. The CDR3 DNA follows: TGTGCCAGCAGCCCAAACCTTGGACAGGGGGTTTTGCAAGAGACCCAGTACTTC.

This clonotype was detected once. V gene TRBV23-1 combines with J gene TRBJ2-7; D is uncertain. TRBV23-1 is given ORF status, its function remaining uncertain. The CDR3 runs to 13 residues. V was trimmed by 0 bases and J by 1 base, leaving 4 bases between them. The CDR3 region is CASSQSGSYEQYF. CDR3 nucleotide sequence: TGCGCCAGCAGTCAATCCGGATCCTACGAGCAGTACTTC.

The chain joins TRBV5-1 to TRBJ2-7; a weak D match, TRBD1 (5 bases). This CDR3 region has 14 residues. Trimming removed 6 bases at V and 0 bases at J, with 13 bases between. CDR1 SGHRS and CDR2 YFSETQ come from the germline V gene. CDR3 sequence reads: CASTPTASSYEQYF. CDR3 nucleotide sequence: TGCGCCAGCACCCCGACAGCGAGCTCCTACGAGCAGTACTTC.

This clonotype was seen once. J is TRBJ1-3 and V is TRBV20-1, with D uncertain. V lost 3 bases to trimming and J lost 3 bases, with 9 bases between them. Looked up from germline, CDR1 is DFQATT and CDR2 is SNEGSKA (reference sequence). This CDR3 is 13 amino acids long. The CDR3, as DNA: TGCAGTGCTAGCCGGAGGGTTGGAAACACCATATATTTT. Translation: CSASRRVGNTIYF.

Here the CDR3 DNA reads TGTGCCAGCAGCGTAAACGAGCGAGATACGCAGTATTTT. This gives the protein CASSVNERDTQYF. This chain connects TRBV9 to TRBJ2-3; D ambiguous. Trimming removed 1 base from V and 5 bases from J, with 8 bases in between. CDR1 and CDR2 (germline): SGDLS, YYNGEE. CDR3 length: 13 amino acids.

This clonotype was recorded once. This chain joins TRBV20-1 and TRBJ2-3, with unresolved D. Per germline, CDR1 DFQATT and CDR2 SNEGSKA (reference sequence). The CDR3 covers 13 residues. V was clipped by 3 bases and J by 4 bases, with 11 bases between them. The CDR3: CSASVRFSDTQYF. CDR3 bases: TGCAGTGCTAGCGTCCGGTTCTCAGATACGCAGTATTTT.